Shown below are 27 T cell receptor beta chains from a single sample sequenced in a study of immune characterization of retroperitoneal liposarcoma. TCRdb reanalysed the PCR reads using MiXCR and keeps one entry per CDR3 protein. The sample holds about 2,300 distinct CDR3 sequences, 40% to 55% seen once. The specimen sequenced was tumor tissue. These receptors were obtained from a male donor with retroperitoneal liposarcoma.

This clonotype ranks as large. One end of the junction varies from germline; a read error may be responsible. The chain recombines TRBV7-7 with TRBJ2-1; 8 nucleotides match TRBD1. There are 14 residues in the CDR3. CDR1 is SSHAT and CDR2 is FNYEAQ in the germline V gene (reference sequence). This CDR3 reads CASSPGQGWNEQFF. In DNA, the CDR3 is TGTGCTAGCAGCCCCGGACAGGGATGGAATGAGCAGTTCTTC.

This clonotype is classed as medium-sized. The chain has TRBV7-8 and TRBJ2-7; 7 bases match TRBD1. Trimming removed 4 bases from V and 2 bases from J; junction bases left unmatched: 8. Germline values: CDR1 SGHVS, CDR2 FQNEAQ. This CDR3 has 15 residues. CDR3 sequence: CASSSLADRAYEQYF. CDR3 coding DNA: TGTGCCAGCAGCTCCCTCGCCGACAGGGCCTACGAGCAGTACTTC.

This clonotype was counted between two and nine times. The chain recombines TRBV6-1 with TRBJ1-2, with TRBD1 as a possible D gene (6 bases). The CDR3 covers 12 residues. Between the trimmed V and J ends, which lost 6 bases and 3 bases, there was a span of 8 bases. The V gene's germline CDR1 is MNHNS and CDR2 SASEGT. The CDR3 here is CASRAGDYGYTF. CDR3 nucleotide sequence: TGTGCCAGCAGAGCAGGGGACTATGGCTACACCTTC.

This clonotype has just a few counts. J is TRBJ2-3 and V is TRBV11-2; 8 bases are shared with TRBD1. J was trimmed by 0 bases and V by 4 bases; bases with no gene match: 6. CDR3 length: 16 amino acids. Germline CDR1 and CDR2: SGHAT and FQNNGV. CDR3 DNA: TGTGCCAGCAGCTCACATACAGGGGGGAGCACAGATACGCAGTATTTT. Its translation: CASSSHTGGSTDTQYF.

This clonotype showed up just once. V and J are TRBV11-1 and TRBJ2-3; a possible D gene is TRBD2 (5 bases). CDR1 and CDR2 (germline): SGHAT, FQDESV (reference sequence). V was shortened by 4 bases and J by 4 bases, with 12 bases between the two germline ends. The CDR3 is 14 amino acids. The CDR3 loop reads CASSSRAEADTQYF. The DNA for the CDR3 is TGTGCCAGCAGCTCGCGAGCGGAGGCAGATACGCAGTATTTT.

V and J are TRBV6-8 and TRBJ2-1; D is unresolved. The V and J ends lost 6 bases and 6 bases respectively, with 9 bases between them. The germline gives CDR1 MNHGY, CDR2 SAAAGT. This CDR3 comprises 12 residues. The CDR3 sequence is CASSNLGNEQFF. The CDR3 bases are TGTGCCAGCAGCAACCTAGGCAATGAGCAGTTCTTC.

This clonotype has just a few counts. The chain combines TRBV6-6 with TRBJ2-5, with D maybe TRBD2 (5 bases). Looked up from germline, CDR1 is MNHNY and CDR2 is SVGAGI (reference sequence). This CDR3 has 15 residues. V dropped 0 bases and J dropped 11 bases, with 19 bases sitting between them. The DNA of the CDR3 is TGTGCCAGCAGTTACTCGAAAGCGGCCTACAATGAGCAGTACTTC. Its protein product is CASSYSKAAYNEQYF.

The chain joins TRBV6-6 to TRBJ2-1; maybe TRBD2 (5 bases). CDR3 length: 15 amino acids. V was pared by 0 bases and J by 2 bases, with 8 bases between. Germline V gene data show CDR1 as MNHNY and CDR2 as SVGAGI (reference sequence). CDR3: CASSYSKAAYNEQFF. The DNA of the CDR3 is TGTGCCAGCAGTTACTCGAAAGCGGCCTACAATGAGCAGTTCTTC.

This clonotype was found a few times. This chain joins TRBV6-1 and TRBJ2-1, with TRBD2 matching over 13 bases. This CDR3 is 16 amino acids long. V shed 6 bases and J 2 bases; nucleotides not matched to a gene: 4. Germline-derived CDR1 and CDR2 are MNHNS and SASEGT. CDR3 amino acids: CASRLGLAGAYNEQFF. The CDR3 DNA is TGTGCCAGCAGACTAGGACTAGCGGGGGCCTACAATGAGCAGTTCTTC.

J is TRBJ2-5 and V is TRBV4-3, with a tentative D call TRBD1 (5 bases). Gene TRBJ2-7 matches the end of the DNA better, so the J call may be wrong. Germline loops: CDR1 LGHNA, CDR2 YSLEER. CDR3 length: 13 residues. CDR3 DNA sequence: TGCGCCAGCAGCTGGACACGCTCGGCCGAGCAGTACTTC. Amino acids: CASSWTRSAEQYF.

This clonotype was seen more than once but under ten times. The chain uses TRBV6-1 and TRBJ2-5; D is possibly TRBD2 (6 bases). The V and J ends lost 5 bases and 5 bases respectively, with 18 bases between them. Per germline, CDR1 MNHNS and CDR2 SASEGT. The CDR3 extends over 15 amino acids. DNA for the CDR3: TGTGCCAGCAGTTCCCGGGGAGGAGACTGGGAGACCCAGTACTTC. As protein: CASSSRGGDWETQYF.

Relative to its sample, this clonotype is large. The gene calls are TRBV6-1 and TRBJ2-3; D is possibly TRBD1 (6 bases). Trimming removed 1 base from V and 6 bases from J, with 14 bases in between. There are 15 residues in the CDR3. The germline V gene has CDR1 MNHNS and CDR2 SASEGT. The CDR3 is CASSEGVTGYDTQYF. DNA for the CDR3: TGTGCCAGCAGTGAAGGGGTAACAGGGTACGATACGCAGTATTTT.

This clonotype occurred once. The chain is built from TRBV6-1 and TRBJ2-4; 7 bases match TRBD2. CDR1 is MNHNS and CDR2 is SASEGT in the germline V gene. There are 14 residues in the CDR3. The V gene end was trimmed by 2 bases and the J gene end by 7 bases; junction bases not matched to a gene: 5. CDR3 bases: TGTGCCAGCAGTGAATTCGGGGGGACGAACATTCAGTACTTC. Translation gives CASSEFGGTNIQYF.

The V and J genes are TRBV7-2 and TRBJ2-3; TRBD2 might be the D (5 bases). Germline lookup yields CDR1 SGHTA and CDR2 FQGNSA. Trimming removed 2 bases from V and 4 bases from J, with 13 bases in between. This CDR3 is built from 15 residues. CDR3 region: CASSLLASTADTQYF. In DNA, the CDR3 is TGTGCCAGCAGCTTACTAGCTTCCACCGCAGATACGCAGTATTTT.

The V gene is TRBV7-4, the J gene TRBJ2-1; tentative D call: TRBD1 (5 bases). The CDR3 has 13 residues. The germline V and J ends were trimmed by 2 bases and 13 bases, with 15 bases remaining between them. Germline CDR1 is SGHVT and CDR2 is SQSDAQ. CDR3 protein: CASSLRQQETQFF. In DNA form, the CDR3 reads TGTGCCAGCAGCTTACGACAGCAAGAGACCCAGTTCTTC.

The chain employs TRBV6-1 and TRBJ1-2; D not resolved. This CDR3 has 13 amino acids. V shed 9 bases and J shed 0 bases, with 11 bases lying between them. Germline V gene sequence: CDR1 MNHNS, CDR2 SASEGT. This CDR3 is CASRSTTNYGYTF. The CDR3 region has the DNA TGTGCCAGTCGGTCCACTACTAACTATGGCTACACCTTC.

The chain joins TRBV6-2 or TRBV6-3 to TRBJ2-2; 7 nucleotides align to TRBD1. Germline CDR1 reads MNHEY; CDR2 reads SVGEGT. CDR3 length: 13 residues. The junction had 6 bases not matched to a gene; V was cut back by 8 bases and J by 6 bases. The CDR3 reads CASDRAVAGELFF. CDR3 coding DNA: TGTGCCAGCGACAGGGCGGTTGCCGGGGAGCTGTTTTTT.

CDR3 in amino acids: CASSPLAGGTGELFF. The CDR3 nucleotides are TGTGCCAGCAGCCCACTAGCGGGGGGGACCGGGGAGCTGTTTTTT. The chain uses TRBV12-3 or TRBV12-4 and TRBJ2-2; 13 nucleotides agree with TRBD2. Trimming took 6 bases from V and 5 from J; bases not matched to a gene: 3. The CDR3 runs to 15 residues.

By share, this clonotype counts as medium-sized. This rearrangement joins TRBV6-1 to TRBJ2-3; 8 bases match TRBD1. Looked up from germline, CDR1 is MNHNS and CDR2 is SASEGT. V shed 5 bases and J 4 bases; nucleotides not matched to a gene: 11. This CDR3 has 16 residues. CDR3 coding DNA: TGTGCCAGCAGTCAGAGACAGGGGAAATTATCAGATACGCAGTATTTT. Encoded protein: CASSQRQGKLSDTQYF.

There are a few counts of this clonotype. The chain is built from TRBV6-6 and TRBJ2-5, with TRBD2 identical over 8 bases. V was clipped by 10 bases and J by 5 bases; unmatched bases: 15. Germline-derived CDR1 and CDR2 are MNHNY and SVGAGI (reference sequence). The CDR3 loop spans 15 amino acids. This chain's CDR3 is CATTRGGTILETQYF. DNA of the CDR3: TGTGCCACCACCCGGGGGGGGACGATTCTGGAGACCCAGTACTTC.

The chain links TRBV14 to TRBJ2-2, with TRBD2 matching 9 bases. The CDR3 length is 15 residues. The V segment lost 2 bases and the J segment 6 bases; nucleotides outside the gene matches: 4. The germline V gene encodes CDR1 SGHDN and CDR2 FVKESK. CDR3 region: CASSQIAGDPGELFF. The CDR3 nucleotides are TGTGCCAGCAGCCAAATAGCGGGAGATCCCGGGGAGCTGTTTTTT.

CDR3 DNA: TGTGCCAGCAGTTTAGGTTTCAGGGGCAGGAACACTGAAGCTTTCTTT. Translation: CASSLGFRGRNTEAFF. The rearrangement uses TRBV12-3 or TRBV12-4 and TRBJ1-1, with a weak D call TRBD1 (6 bases). V lost 1 base to trimming and J lost 1 base, with 13 bases between them. The CDR3 has 16 residues.

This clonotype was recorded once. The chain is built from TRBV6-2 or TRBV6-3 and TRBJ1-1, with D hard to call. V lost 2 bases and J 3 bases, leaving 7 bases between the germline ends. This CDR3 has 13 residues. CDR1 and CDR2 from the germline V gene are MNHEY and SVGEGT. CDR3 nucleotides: TGTGCCAGCAGTTACGACCGCCACACTGAAGCTTTCTTT. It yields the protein CASSYDRHTEAFF.

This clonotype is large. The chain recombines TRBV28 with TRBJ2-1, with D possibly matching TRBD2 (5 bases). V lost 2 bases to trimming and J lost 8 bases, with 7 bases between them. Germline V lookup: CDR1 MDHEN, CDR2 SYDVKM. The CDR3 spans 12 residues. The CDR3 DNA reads TGTGCCAGCAGTTTAAAGGACTATGAGCAGTTCTTC. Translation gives CASSLKDYEQFF. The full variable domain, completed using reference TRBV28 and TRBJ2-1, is DVKVTQSSRYLVKRTGEKVFLECVQDMDHENMFWYRQDPGLGLRLIYFSYDVKMKEKGDIPEGYSVSREKKERFSLILESASTNQTSMYLCASSLKDYEQFFGPGTRLTVL.

The CDR3 region has the DNA TGTGCCAGCAGCTTAGGAGGGACGCAGCAGTACTTC. Its protein is CASSLGGTQQYF. The rearrangement uses TRBV11-1 and TRBJ2-7, with D possibly being TRBD1 or TRBD2 (5 bases each). The length of the CDR3 is 12 residues. V was pared by 1 base and J by 8 bases, with 9 bases between. CDR1 SGHAT and CDR2 FQDESV come from the germline V gene (reference sequence).

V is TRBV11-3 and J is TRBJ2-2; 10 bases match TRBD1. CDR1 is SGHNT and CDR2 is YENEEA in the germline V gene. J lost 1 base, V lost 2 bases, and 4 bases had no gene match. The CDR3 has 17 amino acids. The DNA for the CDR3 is TGTGCCAGCAGCTTACCCGGGACAGGGGTGAACACCGGGGAGCTGTTTTTT. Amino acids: CASSLPGTGVNTGELFF.

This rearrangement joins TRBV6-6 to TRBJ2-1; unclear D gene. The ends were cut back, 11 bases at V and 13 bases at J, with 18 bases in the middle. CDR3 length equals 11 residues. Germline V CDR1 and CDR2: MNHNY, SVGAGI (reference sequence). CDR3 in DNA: TGTGCCGGGTTTTGGATGGCCGACCAGTTCTTC. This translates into CAGFWMADQFF.